The rows below give T cell receptor beta chains drawn from one sample of a study of blood T cell repertoires in COVID-19. Only in-frame clones appear in the TCRdb table, and some are missing; sequencing was by immunoSEQ multiplex PCR. The sample gives about 220,000 clones, 70% to 85% of which show up once; approximately 1.4% is in the top ten. The material sequenced was PBMCs or T cells enriched from blood (not recorded which). The source of these receptors is a woman between 40 and 50 years old with acute COVID-19. The CDR3 runs from the conserved cysteine through the conserved F or W. A D gene is named only where the DNA matches it firmly. The size entry is marked missing in some rows and otherwise reads once, few, many or a size class.

D gene	V gene	J gene	clone size	CDR3 protein	CDR3 DNA
TRBD2	TRBV29-1	TRBJ2-7	NA	CSAWTSGSIYEQYF	TGCAGCGCTTGGACTAGCGGGAGCATATACGAGCAGTACTTC
TRBD1	TRBV28	TRBJ1-5	NA	CASSFRQGYQPQHF	TGTGCCAGCAGTTTTCGACAGGGGTATCAGCCCCAGCATTTT
NA	TRBV5-5	TRBJ1-6	NA	CASSPFTLDSYNSPLHF	TGTGCCAGCAGCCCCTTTACTCTGGACTCTTATAATTCACCCCTCCACTTT
NA	TRBV18	TRBJ1-1	NA	CASSPLARNTEAFF	TGTGCCAGCTCACCCCTAGCAAGGAACACTGAAGCTTTCTTT
NA	TRBV2	TRBJ1-2	NA	CASSENKGRGGYTF	TGTGCCAGCAGTGAAAATAAGGGGAGGGGCGGCTACACCTTC
NA	TRBV7-2	TRBJ2-1	once	CASSSPDGYNEQFF	TGTGCCAGCAGCTCTCCAGACGGGTACAATGAGCAGTTCTTC
TRBD2	TRBV19	TRBJ2-7	NA	CASSIQGGDYEQYF	TGTGCCAGTAGTATACAGGGAGGGGACTACGAGCAGTACTTC
NA	TRBV5-4	TRBJ1-3	NA	CASSLGSGARGNTIYF	TGTGCCAGCAGCTTGGGATCTGGGGCGAGAGGAAACACCATATATTTT
NA	TRBV18	TRBJ1-2	NA	CASSLVGPGTQANYGYTF	TGTGCCAGCTCATTGGTGGGTCCCGGGACACAAGCTAACTATGGCTACACCTTC
NA	TRBV7-5	TRBJ1-1	NA	CVRSLGQGKTEAFF	TGTGTCAGAAGCTTAGGGCAGGGGAAAACTGAAGCTTTCTTT
NA	TRBV7-9	TRBJ2-7	NA	CASSLAQGNEQYF	TGTGCCAGCAGCTTAGCACAGGGCAACGAGCAGTACTTC
NA	TRBV7-7	TRBJ2-5	NA	CASSPWDTTNQETQYF	TGTGCCAGCAGCCCGTGGGACACAACTAACCAAGAGACCCAGTACTTC
TRBD2	TRBV11-2	TRBJ2-1	NA	CASSLVPGLAGGNEQFF	TGTGCCAGCAGCTTAGTCCCGGGACTAGCGGGGGGCAATGAGCAGTTCTTC
TRBD2	TRBV11-2	TRBJ2-1	NA	CASQPGGGGYNEQFF	TGTGCCAGTCAACCTGGCGGGGGTGGCTATAATGAGCAGTTCTTC
TRBD2	TRBV7-2	TRBJ2-7	few	CASVAGEGEQYF	TGTGCCAGCGTAGCGGGAGAGGGTGAGCAGTACTTC
TRBD2	TRBV11-1	TRBJ2-5	NA	CASSSLSSGRGETQYF	TGTGCCAGCAGCTCCCTATCTAGCGGGAGAGGTGAGACCCAGTACTTC
TRBD2	TRBV20-1	TRBJ2-7	NA	CSASGPSGGPTPGKQYF	TGCAGTGCTAGTGGCCCCTCGGGGGGGCCTACTCCAGGGAAGCAGTACTTC
TRBD1	TRBV3-1/TRBV3-2	TRBJ2-7	NA	CASSQPGTGTYF	TGTGCCAGCAGCCAACCCGGGACAGGCACCTACTTC
NA	TRBV28	TRBJ1-3	NA	CASSFVSGGNTIYF	TGTGCCAGCAGTTTTGTTTCAGGGGGAAACACCATATATTTT
NA	TRBV19	TRBJ1-5	NA	CASSMDGSDYSNQPQHF	TGTGCCAGTAGTATGGACGGGTCAGACTATAGCAATCAGCCCCAGCATTTT
TRBD1	TRBV5-1	TRBJ2-7	NA	CASSLGQGATYEQYF	TGCGCCAGCAGCTTGGGACAGGGGGCCACCTACGAGCAGTACTTC
NA	TRBV7-3	TRBJ2-1	NA	CASSIQDSYNEQFF	TGTGCCAGCAGCATACAAGACAGTTACAATGAGCAGTTCTTC
NA	TRBV19	TRBJ2-1	once	CASSIPPSLSYNEQFF	TGTGCCAGTAGCATCCCCCCTAGCCTCTCCTACAATGAGCAGTTCTTC
NA	TRBV10-3	TRBJ2-3	NA	CAISKLQGRSTDTQYF	TGTGCCATCAGCAAACTACAGGGCCGCAGCACAGATACGCAGTATTTT
TRBD1	TRBV4-1	TRBJ1-2	NA	CASSQPRGDYGYTF	TGCGCCAGCAGCCAACCCAGGGGGGACTATGGCTACACCTTC
NA	TRBV5-3	TRBJ2-6	NA	CARSWRGQPFPSGANVLTF	TGTGCCAGAAGCTGGAGGGGACAGCCATTCCCCTCTGGGGCCAACGTCCTGACTTTC
TRBD2	TRBV5-1	TRBJ2-2	once	CASSLARPGRTTGELFF	TGCGCCAGCAGCTTGGCCCGTCCCGGGAGGACAACCGGGGAGCTGTTTTTT
NA	TRBV3-1/TRBV3-2	TRBJ2-7	NA	CASSLYLQQYF	TGTGCCAGCAGCCTCTACTTGCAGCAGTACTTC
NA	TRBV10-2	TRBJ2-7	NA	CASTPQSSYEQYF	TGCGCCAGCACCCCTCAGTCCTCCTACGAGCAGTACTTC
NA	TRBV28	TRBJ1-3	NA	CASSFRGGDNTIYF	TGTGCCAGCAGTTTCCGAGGGGGGGATAACACCATATATTTT
NA	TRBV11-3	TRBJ2-7	NA	CASSFKTGGEQYF	TGTGCCAGCAGCTTTAAGACTGGAGGGGAGCAGTACTTC
TRBD2	TRBV7-2	TRBJ2-7	NA	CASSFSSGGAKEQYF	TGTGCCAGCAGCTTCTCTAGCGGGGGGGCCAAGGAGCAGTACTTC
NA	TRBV3-1/TRBV3-2	TRBJ1-6	NA	CASSPSTASSYNSPLHF	TGTGCCAGCAGCCCCTCGACGGCTAGCTCCTATAATTCACCCCTCCACTTT
TRBD1	TRBV18	TRBJ1-5	once	CASSPGQSNQPQHF	TGTGCCAGCTCACCGGGACAGAGCAATCAGCCCCAGCATTTT